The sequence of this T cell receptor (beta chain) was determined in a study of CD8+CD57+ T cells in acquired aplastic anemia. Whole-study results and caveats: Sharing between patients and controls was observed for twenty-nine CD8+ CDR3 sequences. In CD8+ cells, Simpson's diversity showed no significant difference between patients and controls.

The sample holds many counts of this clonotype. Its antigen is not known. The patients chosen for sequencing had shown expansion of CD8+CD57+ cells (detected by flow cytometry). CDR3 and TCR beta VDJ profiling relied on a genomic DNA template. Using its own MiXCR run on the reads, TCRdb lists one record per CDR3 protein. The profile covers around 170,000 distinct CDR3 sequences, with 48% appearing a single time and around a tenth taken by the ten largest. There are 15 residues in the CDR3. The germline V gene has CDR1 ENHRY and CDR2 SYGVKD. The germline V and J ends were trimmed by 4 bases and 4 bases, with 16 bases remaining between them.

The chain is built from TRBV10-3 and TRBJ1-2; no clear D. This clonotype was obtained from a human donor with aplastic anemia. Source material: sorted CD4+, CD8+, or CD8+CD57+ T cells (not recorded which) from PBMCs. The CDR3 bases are TGTGCCATCAGTGGATACCCCTTAATTGTCTATGGCTACACCTTC. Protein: CAISGYPLIVYGYTF.